Sequencing of this T cell receptor beta chain was carried out in a study of T cells in Graves' hyperthyroidism and ophthalmopathy (dated 2019 in TCRdb). Study-wide context: Peripheral blood samples were taken at initial diagnosis, before any treatment was given. In addition, the study compared T-cell repertoires in thyroid tissue and in blood from roughly six Graves' hyperthyroidism patients. For training and testing, the 80 to 100 patients in the discovery cohort were randomly divided in a 7:3 ratio. TCR Vbeta CDR3 sequencing of approximately 140 peripheral blood samples (approximately 44 ophthalmopathy, under 80 hyperthyroidism and some 17 progressor patients) is reported in the paper. An independent validation cohort of 18 to 20 hyperthyroidism patients and some 15 patients who later progressed to ophthalmopathy tested prospective prediction of ophthalmopathy. To identify distinguishing TCR V-J signatures, a discovery cohort of some 99 patients was used, comprising 40 to 45 with Graves' ophthalmopathy and 57 with stable Graves' hyperthyroidism. Following sampling, methimazole starting at 30 mg daily was given to hyperthyroidism patients, and high-dose intravenous methylprednisolone was given to ophthalmopathy patients. What the study reported, not specific to this receptor: No statistical method was used to set the sample size in advance, and investigators knew the group allocation. During validation, the model predicted progression to ophthalmopathy a median of roughly six months ahead of onset, with more than 55% sensitivity and roughly 75% specificity. Most expanded thyroid clonotypes (frequency above 0.001) were also found in blood, which suggests that blood repertoires may mirror thyroid immune responses. In cross-validation, a model built on a 13 V-J signature told ophthalmopathy apart from stable hyperthyroidism with 85% to 90% sensitivity and around 83% specificity, and in testing the same model reached 80%/75%.

Graves' hyperthyroidism was defined as stable when no progression to ophthalmopathy occurred over 18 months of follow-up. Hyperthyroidism patients were newly diagnosed, with disease duration under 2 months, and aged 18 to 65 years. Exclusion was applied to patients with uncontrolled infections, other autoimmune diseases, pregnancy or lactation. Diagnoses were established on the basis of clinical symptoms, serum thyroxine and TRAb, thyroid ultrasound, and orbital computed tomography. PBMCs were separated from about 10 ml of fresh peripheral blood using Ficoll-Paque density gradient centrifugation. Total RNA was extracted using Trizol reagent, and RNA quality was assessed on an Agilent 2100 Bioanalyzer. Trimmed from V: 4 bases; trimmed from J: 11 bases; junction bases lacking a gene match: 9. The CDR3 covers 14 residues, taking in both the cysteine and the phenylalanine. Only CDR3 DNA is held: 42 bases, read in frame from base 1. CDR1 DFQATT and CDR2 SNEGSKA are derived from the germline V gene (reference sequence).

TCR beta CDR3 regions were amplified from RNA transcripts. The TCR CDR3 was subjected to a first round of RT-PCR using the HTBI primer set and the Qiagen OneStep RT-PCR kit. The libraries were constructed in a second round of multiplex PCR and then size-selected and purified. Sequencing of the libraries was done on an Illumina HiSeq2000 using paired-end 100 bp reads. As for the original processing: SOAPnuke was used to process the raw data, with reads discarded if the reads contained adapters or uncalled bases, had a mean Phred below 15, or lacked an exact constant-primer or identifier match. COPE v1.2.5 was used to merge the high-quality paired reads, and each unique nucleotide sequence was defined as a clonotype. MiTCR v1.1 was used to align the clonotypes against IMGT TRBV, TRBD and TRBJ reference segments. Analysis was restricted to V-J combinations with a frequency above 0.0001, which covered roughly 99% of repertoires. A TCS score was defined as the ratio of F50 (clonal expansion) to E x V (chaos), with BLOSUM62-based TCRdist applied between CDR3 peptides within each V-J. Welch's t-statistics and random forest reduced approximately 520 V-J features to roughly 13, which were used in a naive Bayes classifier (R e1071). TCRdb itself trimmed the public reads at Q25 with fastp, ran MiXCR and retained productive beta chains. Rows are unified per CDR3 protein, each entry keeping the most common DNA and genes. The V and J calls follow TCRdb's processing rather than the paper's. For this sample there are a few hundred thousand distinct CDR3 sequences; under 15% appear just once. The top ten hold 32% of the sample.

This clonotype was recorded many times. This clone's antigen is unknown. Within one base of it there is no much larger clone, and no base qualities were kept. The clonotype originates from a woman aged 25 to 45 with Graves' hyperthyroidism. Material for sequencing was blood. The rearranged segments are TRBV20-1 and TRBJ1-4; TRBD1 fits 11 bases in the junction. In nucleotide form, the sequence is TGCAGTGCTAAACGCGGGACAGGGGGTGACAAACTGTTTTTT. This is translated as CSAKRGTGGDKLFF.